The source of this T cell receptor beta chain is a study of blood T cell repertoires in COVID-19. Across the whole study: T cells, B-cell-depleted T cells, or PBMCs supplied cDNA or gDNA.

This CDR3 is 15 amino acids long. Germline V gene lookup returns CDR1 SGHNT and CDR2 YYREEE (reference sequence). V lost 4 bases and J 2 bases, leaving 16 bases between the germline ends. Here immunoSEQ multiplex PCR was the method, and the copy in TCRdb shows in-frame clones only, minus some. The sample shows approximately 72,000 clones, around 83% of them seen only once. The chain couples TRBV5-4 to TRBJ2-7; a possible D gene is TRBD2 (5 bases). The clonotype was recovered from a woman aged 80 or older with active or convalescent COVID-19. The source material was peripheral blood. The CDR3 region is CASSPPGSSAYEQYF. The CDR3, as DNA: TGTGCCAGCAGCCCTCCGGGGTCATCAGCCTACGAGCAGTACTTC.